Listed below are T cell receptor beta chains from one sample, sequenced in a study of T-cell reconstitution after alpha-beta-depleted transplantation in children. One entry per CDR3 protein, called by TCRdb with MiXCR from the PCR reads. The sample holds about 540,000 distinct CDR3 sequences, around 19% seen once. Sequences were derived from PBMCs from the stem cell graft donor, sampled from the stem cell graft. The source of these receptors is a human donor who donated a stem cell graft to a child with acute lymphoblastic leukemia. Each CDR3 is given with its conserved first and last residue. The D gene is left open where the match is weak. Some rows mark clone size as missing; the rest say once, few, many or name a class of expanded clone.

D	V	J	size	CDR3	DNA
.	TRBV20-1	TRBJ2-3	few	CSARSRPSSTDTQYF	TGCAGTGCTAGGAGTCGGCCCTCTAGCACAGATACGCAGTATTTT
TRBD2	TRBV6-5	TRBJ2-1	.	CASSTWEGTNEQFF	TGTGCCAGCAGTACTTGGGAGGGTACCAATGAGCAGTTCTTC
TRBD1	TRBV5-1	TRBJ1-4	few	CASSLGTGGMEKLFF	TGCGCCAGCAGCTTGGGGACAGGGGGCATGGAAAAACTGTTTTTT
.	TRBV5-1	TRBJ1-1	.	CASSPHMSNMNTEAFF	TGCGCCAGCAGCCCCCATATGAGTAACATGAACACTGAAGCTTTCTTT
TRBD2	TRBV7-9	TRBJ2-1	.	CASTWASGSYNEQFF	TGTGCCAGCACCTGGGCTAGCGGTTCCTACAATGAGCAGTTCTTC
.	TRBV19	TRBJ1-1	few	CASSLSPLLLNTEAFF	TGTGCCAGTAGCCTAAGTCCCCTGCTGCTGAACACTGAAGCTTTCTTT
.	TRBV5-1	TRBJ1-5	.	CASSPGDLLYSNQPQHF	TGCGCCAGCAGCCCAGGGGATCTCCTTTATAGCAATCAGCCCCAGCATTTT
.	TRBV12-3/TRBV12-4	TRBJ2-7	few	CASSLELANHEQYF	TGTGCCAGCAGTTTAGAACTAGCCAACCACGAGCAGTACTTC
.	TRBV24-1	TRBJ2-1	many	CATSDLRWGGLNEQFF	TGTGCCACCAGTGATTTAAGGTGGGGGGGGCTCAATGAGCAGTTCTTC
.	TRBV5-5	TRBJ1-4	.	CASSLEGLTNEKLFF	TGTGCCAGCAGCTTGGAGGGGTTGACTAATGAAAAACTGTTTTTT
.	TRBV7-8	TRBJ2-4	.	CASSRNPPRDWVDIQYF	TGTGCCAGCAGCCGCAATCCACCACGGGACTGGGTAGACATTCAGTACTTC
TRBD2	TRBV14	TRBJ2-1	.	CVSSQEMAGADEQFF	TGTGTCAGCAGCCAAGAGATGGCGGGAGCCGATGAGCAGTTCTTC
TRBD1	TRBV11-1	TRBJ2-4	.	CASSPGTVSSLAKNIQYF	TGTGCCAGCAGCCCCGGGACAGTCAGCAGCCTAGCCAAAAACATTCAGTACTTC
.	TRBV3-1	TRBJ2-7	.	CASSQEVFYEQYF	TGTGCCAGCAGCCAGGAAGTTTTTTACGAGCAGTACTTC
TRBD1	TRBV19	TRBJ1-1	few	CASTLDTGVNTEAFF	TGTGCCAGTACCCTGGATACAGGGGTAAACACTGAAGCTTTCTTT
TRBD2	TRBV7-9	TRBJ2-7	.	CASSVTSGPSYEQYF	TGTGCCAGCAGCGTCACTAGCGGGCCTTCCTACGAGCAGTACTTC
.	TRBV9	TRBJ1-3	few	CASSAGEAGNTIYF	TGTGCCAGCAGCGCGGGGGAGGCAGGAAACACCATATATTTT
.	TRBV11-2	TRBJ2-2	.	CASSLGPGPGNGELFF	TGTGCCAGCAGCTTGGGTCCAGGGCCTGGGAACGGGGAGCTGTTTTTT
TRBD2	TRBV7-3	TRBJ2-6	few	CASSRLAGGYSGANVLTF	TGTGCCAGCAGCCGACTAGCGGGAGGCTACTCTGGGGCCAACGTCCTGACTTTC
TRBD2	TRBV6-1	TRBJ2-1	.	CASSGATGGRVYEQFF	TGTGCCAGCAGTGGGGCCACGGGAGGAAGAGTCTATGAGCAGTTCTTC
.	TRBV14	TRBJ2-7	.	CASSVRGRESEQYF	TGTGCCAGCAGCGTCAGGGGCAGAGAGAGCGAGCAGTACTTC
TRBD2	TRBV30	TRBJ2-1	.	CAWSGDSGIRYNEQFF	TGTGCCTGGAGTGGGGATAGCGGGATCCGGTACAATGAGCAGTTCTTC
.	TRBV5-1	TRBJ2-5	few	CASGNPGEETQYF	TGCGCCAGTGGGAACCCGGGGGAAGAGACCCAGTACTTC
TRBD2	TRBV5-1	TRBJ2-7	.	CASSTSSGSAYEQYF	TGCGCCAGCAGCACTAGTAGCGGGTCCGCCTACGAGCAGTACTTC
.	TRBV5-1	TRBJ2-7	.	CASRVGGSSYEQYF	TGCGCCAGCAGAGTGGGCGGAAGCTCCTACGAGCAGTACTTC
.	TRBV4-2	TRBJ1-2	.	CASSQVPSNYGYTF	TGTGCCAGCAGCCAAGTTCCTTCGAACTATGGCTACACCTTC
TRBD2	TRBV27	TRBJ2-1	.	CASSFSGRALRFF	TGTGCCAGCAGTTTTAGCGGGAGGGCCCTACGGTTCTTC
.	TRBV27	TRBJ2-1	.	CASSLPGHHGLF	TGTGCCAGCAGTTTACCCGGACACCACGGCCTCTTC
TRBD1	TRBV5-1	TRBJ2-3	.	CASSYYGQGSRTDTQYF	TGCGCCAGCAGCTATTACGGACAGGGGTCACGCACAGATACGCAGTATTTT
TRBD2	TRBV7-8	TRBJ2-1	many	CASSLVGSGHHYNEQFF	TGTGCCAGCAGCTTAGTGGGTAGCGGGCACCACTACAATGAGCAGTTCTTC
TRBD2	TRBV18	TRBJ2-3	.	CASSPREGTDTQYF	TGTGCCAGCTCACCCCGGGAGGGCACAGATACGCAGTATTTT
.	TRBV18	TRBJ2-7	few	CASSPNVPYEQYF	TGTGCCAGCTCACCAAACGTTCCCTACGAGCAGTACTTC
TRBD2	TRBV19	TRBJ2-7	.	CASSASGSLTYEQYF	TGTGCCAGTAGTGCCAGCGGGAGCCTCACGTACGAGCAGTACTTC
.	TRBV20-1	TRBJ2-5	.	CSARAYRGEPQTFQETQYF	TGCAGTGCTAGAGCCTATCGTGGGGAGCCCCAAACCTTCCAAGAGACCCAGTACTTC
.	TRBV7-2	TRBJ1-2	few	CASSYSILGFLDGYTF	TGTGCCAGCAGCTACTCGATACTGGGTTTTTTGGATGGCTACACCTTC
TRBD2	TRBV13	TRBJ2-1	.	CASSSPLAGGGGNEQFF	TGTGCCAGCAGCTCCCCGCTGGCGGGAGGAGGGGGGAATGAGCAGTTCTTC
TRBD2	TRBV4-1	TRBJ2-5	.	CASSQVLAGVKTQYF	TGCGCCAGCAGCCAAGTACTAGCGGGAGTTAAGACCCAGTACTTC
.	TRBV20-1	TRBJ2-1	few	CSASSPEQFF	TGCAGTGCTAGTAGCCCGGAGCAGTTCTTC
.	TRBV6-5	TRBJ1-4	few	CASSYGGGNEKLFF	TGTGCCAGCAGTTACGGGGGCGGTAATGAAAAACTGTTTTTT
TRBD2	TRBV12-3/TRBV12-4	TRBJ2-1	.	CAMGSTSGGYNEQFF	TGTGCCATGGGATCGACTAGCGGGGGTTACAATGAGCAGTTCTTC
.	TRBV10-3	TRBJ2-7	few	CAISPDYEQYF	TGTGCCATCAGTCCTGACTACGAGCAGTACTTC
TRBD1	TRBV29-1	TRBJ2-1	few	CSVENPTLNRGGYQFF	TGCAGCGTTGAGAATCCAACCTTGAACAGGGGTGGGTATCAGTTCTTC
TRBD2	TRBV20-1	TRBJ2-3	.	CSARDPLAGGPSTDTQYF	TGCAGTGCGCGCGATCCACTAGCGGGAGGCCCTAGCACAGATACGCAGTATTTT
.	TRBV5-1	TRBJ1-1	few	CASSLEQGRRAFF	TGCGCCAGCAGCTTGGAACAGGGAAGGAGGGCTTTCTTT
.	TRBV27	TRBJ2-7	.	CASSFYPIVGGEQYF	TGTGCCAGCAGTTTCTACCCTATTGTGGGAGGCGAGCAGTACTTC